A selection of T cell receptor beta chains follows, all from one sample in a study of T cell repertoires in aging, cancer and after chemotherapy. TCRdb ran MiXCR on the multiplex PCR reads and lists one entry per CDR3 protein. The sample has about 12,000 distinct CDR3 sequences; 35% to 45% are singletons. Sequencing used blood. These receptor sequences come from a human donor in good health. The donor label of this sample is uncertain. Each CDR3 is given with its conserved first and last residue. Each record gives: clone size, V gene, J gene, D gene, CDR3 DNA, CDR3 protein. The D gene is left open where the match is weak. A clone size is listed for some rows: how often the clone was seen (once, few, many), or a class if it is expanded.

clone size: -
V gene: TRBV5-6
J gene: TRBJ1-2
D gene: -
CDR3 DNA: TGTGCCAGCAGCGTTACAGGGTCATCTAGTGGCTACACCTTC
CDR3 protein: CASSVTGSSSGYTF

clone size: -
V gene: TRBV6-2/TRBV6-3
J gene: TRBJ1-5
D gene: -
CDR3 DNA: TGTGCCAGCGCTACCGAGGGATCCAATCAGCCCCAGCATTTT
CDR3 protein: CASATEGSNQPQHF

clone size: -
V gene: TRBV6-5
J gene: TRBJ2-7
D gene: TRBD2
CDR3 DNA: TGTGCCAGCAGTCCCCCGGGGGGGGCGGGAGGACGGGAGCAGTACTTC
CDR3 protein: CASSPPGGAGGREQYF

clone size: -
V gene: TRBV6-2/TRBV6-3
J gene: TRBJ2-1
D gene: TRBD2
CDR3 DNA: TGTGCCAGCAGCCACAAAACTAGCGGGGGGGCTAATGAGCAGTTCTTC
CDR3 protein: CASSHKTSGGANEQFF

clone size: -
V gene: TRBV6-5
J gene: TRBJ2-7
D gene: -
CDR3 DNA: TGTGCCAGCACCGACCCCTCCGGGCCCTCCTACGAGCAGTACTTC
CDR3 protein: CASTDPSGPSYEQYF

clone size: medium-sized
V gene: TRBV19
J gene: TRBJ2-5
D gene: TRBD2
CDR3 DNA: TGTGCCAGTAGTATGGGGGCTAGCGGGAGTGTGGGGACCCAGTACTTC
CDR3 protein: CASSMGASGSVGTQYF

clone size: medium-sized
V gene: TRBV19
J gene: TRBJ2-7
D gene: -
CDR3 DNA: TGTGCCAGTACCGGGCGAGGCATGAGCTCCTACGAGCAGTACTTC
CDR3 protein: CASTGRGMSSYEQYF

clone size: -
V gene: TRBV6-6
J gene: TRBJ2-5
D gene: TRBD2
CDR3 DNA: TGTGCCAGCAAGTCGCCTAGCGGGGGCCAAAGAGAGACCCAGTACTTC
CDR3 protein: CASKSPSGGQRETQYF

clone size: few
V gene: TRBV5-6
J gene: TRBJ2-1
D gene: -
CDR3 DNA: TGTGCCAGCAGCGGCCCCAAGGTCTATGAGCAGTTCTTC
CDR3 protein: CASSGPKVYEQFF

clone size: few
V gene: TRBV6-5
J gene: TRBJ2-1
D gene: -
CDR3 DNA: TGTGCCAGCAGTTACGGACCGAGCTCCTACAATGAGCAGTTCTTC
CDR3 protein: CASSYGPSSYNEQFF

clone size: few
V gene: TRBV30
J gene: TRBJ1-2
D gene: -
CDR3 DNA: TGTGCCTGGAGTTCCCCGGGCCCCCTGACTTATGGCTACACCTTC
CDR3 protein: CAWSSPGPLTYGYTF

clone size: few
V gene: TRBV13
J gene: TRBJ1-1
D gene: -
CDR3 DNA: TGTGCCAGCAGCTTAACAAAGGACACTGAAGCTTTCTTT
CDR3 protein: CASSLTKDTEAFF

clone size: -
V gene: TRBV6-1
J gene: TRBJ2-3
D gene: TRBD2
CDR3 DNA: TGTGCCAGCAGCCGACTAGCGGGAGATTCAGATACGCAGTATTTT
CDR3 protein: CASSRLAGDSDTQYF

clone size: -
V gene: TRBV18
J gene: TRBJ2-7
D gene: -
CDR3 DNA: TGTGCCAGCTCACCACCCGCTTCCTACGAGCAGTACTTC
CDR3 protein: CASSPPASYEQYF

clone size: few
V gene: TRBV6-4
J gene: TRBJ2-2
D gene: TRBD2
CDR3 DNA: TGTGCCAGCAGTGAAGCGGGAGACACCGGGGAGCTGTTTTTT
CDR3 protein: CASSEAGDTGELFF

clone size: few
V gene: TRBV5-1
J gene: TRBJ2-3
D gene: -
CDR3 DNA: TGCGCCAGCAGCCCCGGGGTCCTCACAGATACGCAGTATTTT
CDR3 protein: CASSPGVLTDTQYF

clone size: few
V gene: TRBV6-1
J gene: TRBJ1-2
D gene: -
CDR3 DNA: TGTGCCAGCAGCGCCTCAGCGGGGGATGGCTACACCTTC
CDR3 protein: CASSASAGDGYTF

clone size: few
V gene: TRBV27
J gene: TRBJ2-4
D gene: TRBD1
CDR3 DNA: TGTGCCAGCAGTCCTACAGGGGGGCCTAACATTCAGTACTTC
CDR3 protein: CASSPTGGPNIQYF

clone size: -
V gene: TRBV18
J gene: TRBJ1-2
D gene: TRBD1
CDR3 DNA: TGTGCCAGCTCACGCTTAACCGGGACAGGGGACTATGGCTACACCTTC
CDR3 protein: CASSRLTGTGDYGYTF

clone size: -
V gene: TRBV12-3/TRBV12-4
J gene: TRBJ1-2
D gene: -
CDR3 DNA: TGTGCCAGCAGTTTACGGGGGGCGATCTATGGCTACACCTTC
CDR3 protein: CASSLRGAIYGYTF

clone size: medium-sized
V gene: TRBV6-5
J gene: TRBJ2-7
D gene: -
CDR3 DNA: TGTGCCAGCAGTTACGCCTTGGCTAATAGCCCCTACGAGCAGTACTTC
CDR3 protein: CASSYALANSPYEQYF

clone size: -
V gene: TRBV6-5
J gene: TRBJ2-6
D gene: TRBD1
CDR3 DNA: TGTGCCAGCAGTTACGGGGGACAGTTTTCTGGGGCCAACGTCCTGACTTTC
CDR3 protein: CASSYGGQFSGANVLTF

clone size: medium-sized
V gene: TRBV29-1
J gene: TRBJ2-1
D gene: TRBD2
CDR3 DNA: TGCAGCGTCCAACGCACAGCGGGACTAGCCGGCGGTGAGCAGTTCTTC
CDR3 protein: CSVQRTAGLAGGEQFF

clone size: -
V gene: TRBV13
J gene: TRBJ2-7
D gene: TRBD1
CDR3 DNA: TGTGCCAGCAGACGCGGACAGGGGACGTACGAGCAGTACTTC
CDR3 protein: CASRRGQGTYEQYF

clone size: medium-sized
V gene: TRBV19
J gene: TRBJ2-7
D gene: TRBD1
CDR3 DNA: TGTGCCAGTAGTGACAGGGTCACCTACGAGCAGTACTTC
CDR3 protein: CASSDRVTYEQYF

clone size: few
V gene: TRBV27
J gene: TRBJ2-1
D gene: -
CDR3 DNA: TGTGCCAGCAGTACCAGACTAGTAGGCAATGAGCAGTTCTTC
CDR3 protein: CASSTRLVGNEQFF

clone size: -
V gene: TRBV11-3
J gene: TRBJ2-1
D gene: -
CDR3 DNA: TGTGCCTGGAGTGTACTGTATGAGCAGTTCTTC
CDR3 protein: CAWSVLYEQFF

clone size: -
V gene: TRBV18
J gene: TRBJ2-3
D gene: TRBD2
CDR3 DNA: TGTACCAGCTCACCTGGTAGCGGGAGTAGCACAGATACGCAGTATTTT
CDR3 protein: CTSSPGSGSSTDTQYF

clone size: -
V gene: TRBV6-4
J gene: TRBJ2-1
D gene: TRBD2
CDR3 DNA: TGTGCCAGCAGTGACTCCAGCGGGGGGGTAAATGAGCAGTTCTTC
CDR3 protein: CASSDSSGGVNEQFF

clone size: medium-sized
V gene: TRBV19
J gene: TRBJ2-5
D gene: -
CDR3 DNA: TGTGCCAGTAGTATCCTCCAGGGGTGGGAGACCCAGTACTTC
CDR3 protein: CASSILQGWETQYF

clone size: -
V gene: TRBV7-6
J gene: TRBJ2-3
D gene: TRBD2
CDR3 DNA: TGTGCCAGCAGCCGTACTAGCGGGAGTGGGACAGATACGCAGTATTTT
CDR3 protein: CASSRTSGSGTDTQYF

clone size: medium-sized
V gene: TRBV19
J gene: TRBJ2-3
D gene: -
CDR3 DNA: TGTGCCAGTACCGCAGGCAGCTATGCAGATACGCAGTATTTT
CDR3 protein: CASTAGSYADTQYF

clone size: few
V gene: TRBV6-5
J gene: TRBJ2-6
D gene: -
CDR3 DNA: TGTGCCAGCCGTCGGACCGCCTCTGGGGCCAACGTCCTGACTTTC
CDR3 protein: CASRRTASGANVLTF

clone size: -
V gene: TRBV5-6
J gene: TRBJ2-7
D gene: -
CDR3 DNA: TGTGCCAGCAGCCAATTCCGGGACCCCTCCTACGAGCAGTACTTC
CDR3 protein: CASSQFRDPSYEQYF

clone size: -
V gene: TRBV6-5
J gene: TRBJ1-6
D gene: -
CDR3 DNA: TGTGCCAGCAGCCGTGGCTCGCGGTATAATTCACCCCTCCACTTT
CDR3 protein: CASSRGSRYNSPLHF

clone size: medium-sized
V gene: TRBV11-3
J gene: TRBJ2-5
D gene: TRBD1
CDR3 DNA: TGTGCCAGCAGCTTACGGGACAGGGAAGAAGAGACCCAGTACTTC
CDR3 protein: CASSLRDREEETQYF

clone size: -
V gene: TRBV27
J gene: TRBJ1-5
D gene: TRBD1
CDR3 DNA: TGTGCCAGCTCCCACAGGGGGCTGGGTCAGCCCCAGCATTTT
CDR3 protein: CASSHRGLGQPQHF

clone size: few
V gene: TRBV18
J gene: TRBJ2-3
D gene: -
CDR3 DNA: TGTGCCAGCTCACCAGGTTCAGATACGCAGTATTTT
CDR3 protein: CASSPGSDTQYF

clone size: medium-sized
V gene: TRBV11-3
J gene: TRBJ1-2
D gene: TRBD1
CDR3 DNA: TGTGCCAGCAGCCTTACCGGGACAGGGTCCTACACCTTC
CDR3 protein: CASSLTGTGSYTF

clone size: -
V gene: TRBV19
J gene: TRBJ2-1
D gene: TRBD1
CDR3 DNA: TGTGCCAGTAGCGTCCGGGACAGGGGGGGGTATGAGCAGTTCTTC
CDR3 protein: CASSVRDRGGYEQFF

clone size: medium-sized
V gene: TRBV6-5
J gene: TRBJ2-2
D gene: -
CDR3 DNA: TGTGCCAGCAGGCACCAGGGGTACGACACCGGGGAGCTGTTTTTT
CDR3 protein: CASRHQGYDTGELFF

clone size: -
V gene: TRBV5-6
J gene: TRBJ2-1
D gene: TRBD2
CDR3 DNA: TGTGCCAGCAACCCCGGACTAGCGGGGGACAATGAGCAGTTCTTC
CDR3 protein: CASNPGLAGDNEQFF

clone size: few
V gene: TRBV12-3/TRBV12-4
J gene: TRBJ1-3
D gene: -
CDR3 DNA: TGTGCCAGCAGTTTAGCGCGGAGGGTCATTGTAGACACCATATATTTT
CDR3 protein: CASSLARRVIVDTIYF

clone size: -
V gene: TRBV27
J gene: TRBJ1-2
D gene: -
CDR3 DNA: TGTGCCAGCAGGGGCGGGAGGGGGAATGGCTACACCTTC
CDR3 protein: CASRGGRGNGYTF

clone size: medium-sized
V gene: TRBV6-5
J gene: TRBJ2-1
D gene: -
CDR3 DNA: TGTGCCAGCAGTTCACAGGTGAACTCCTACAATGAGCAGTTCTTC
CDR3 protein: CASSSQVNSYNEQFF

clone size: -
V gene: TRBV12-3/TRBV12-4
J gene: TRBJ2-7
D gene: -
CDR3 DNA: TGTGCCAGCAGTTTTTCTCCGGGTTACGAGCAGTACTTC
CDR3 protein: CASSFSPGYEQYF

clone size: -
V gene: TRBV5-5
J gene: TRBJ2-1
D gene: TRBD1
CDR3 DNA: TGTGCCAGCAGCATGGCAGGGGGACGGAGGCAGTTCTTC
CDR3 protein: CASSMAGGRRQFF

clone size: -
V gene: TRBV30
J gene: TRBJ2-7
D gene: -
CDR3 DNA: TGTGCCTGGAGTGGGGCGAAGGGCCAGCAGTACTTC
CDR3 protein: CAWSGAKGQQYF

clone size: -
V gene: TRBV6-1
J gene: TRBJ2-5
D gene: TRBD2
CDR3 DNA: TGTGCCAGCCGACTAGCAAGGCGCGAGACCCAGTACTTC
CDR3 protein: CASRLARRETQYF

clone size: -
V gene: TRBV5-1
J gene: TRBJ2-7
D gene: TRBD2
CDR3 DNA: TGCGCCAGCAGCCTCCTAGCGGGGAACACCTACGAGCAGTACTTC
CDR3 protein: CASSLLAGNTYEQYF

clone size: -
V gene: TRBV5-4
J gene: TRBJ2-1
D gene: -
CDR3 DNA: TGTGCCAGCAGCTTGTTGCGAGCAGGAAGCTCGAACTCCTACAATGAGCAGTTCTTC
CDR3 protein: CASSLLRAGSSNSYNEQFF

clone size: -
V gene: TRBV6-1
J gene: TRBJ2-2
D gene: -
CDR3 DNA: TGTGCCAGCAAAGGAATTCACGGTAACACCGGGGAGCTGTTTTTT
CDR3 protein: CASKGIHGNTGELFF

clone size: -
V gene: TRBV5-6
J gene: TRBJ2-2
D gene: TRBD2
CDR3 DNA: TGTGCCAGCAGCTACACTAGCGGGGGTGGTACCGGGGAGCTGTTTTTT
CDR3 protein: CASSYTSGGGTGELFF

clone size: -
V gene: TRBV10-3
J gene: TRBJ1-4
D gene: -
CDR3 DNA: TGTGCCATCAGTGCAGGGCGACACGAAAAACTGTTTTTT
CDR3 protein: CAISAGRHEKLFF